The 20 T cell receptor beta chains below all came from one sample that was sequenced in a study of long-term antiretroviral therapy in people with HIV (dated 2022 in TCRdb). Sequencing of the TRB variable region was done with the immunoSEQ hsTCRB v3.0 assay at survey level resolution. Not all clones reach the TCRdb copy of this immuneACCESS table, which keeps in-frame sequences only. Checked studies attribute under half of the gap to unresolved V genes and leave the rest unexplained. The sample has 20,000 to 30,000 clones on record, more than 85% of them singletons. Less than 4.5% of the sample comes from the top ten. The sequenced sample was unsorted PBMCs, obtained 1.9 years after starting antiretroviral therapy. The receptor source for this set is a woman in her 30s with HIV.

V and J are TRBV7-3 and TRBJ2-1; 7 bases are a match to TRBD1. CDR1 is SGHTA, CDR2 FQGTGA, per germline. The CDR3 sequence is 15 residues long. With 4 bases clipped from V and 9 bases from J, the junction kept 12 bases outside the gene matches. DNA of the CDR3: TGTGCCAGCAGCTCCTCAGAGACAGGGTTCGGTGAGCAGTTCTTC. Translated: CASSSSETGFGEQFF.

The V gene is TRBV30, the J gene TRBJ2-6; D is perhaps TRBD1 (6 bases). Per germline, CDR1 GTSNPN and CDR2 SVGIG (reference sequence). V lost 8 bases and J 4 bases, leaving 15 bases between the germline ends. The CDR3 loop spans 14 amino acids. CDR3 coding DNA: TGTGCCGGGACACGGATAGCCGGGGCCAACGTCCTGACTTTC. It encodes CAGTRIAGANVLTF.

This chain's CDR3 is CASSLGGDSSYNEQFF. The CDR3 DNA is TGCGCCAGCAGCTTGGGGGGCGATAGCTCCTACAATGAGCAGTTCTTC. The V call is TRBV5-1, the J call TRBJ2-1, with D perhaps TRBD1 (5 bases). The V gene lost 0 bases and the J gene lost 0 bases, with 10 bases spanning the gap. From germline, CDR1 is SGHRS and CDR2 YFSETQ. There are 16 residues in the CDR3.

This sequence joins TRBV5-4 and TRBJ2-7; tentatively, D is TRBD1 (6 bases). Germline CDR1 reads SGHNT; CDR2 reads YYREEE (reference sequence). Trimming pared 4 bases from V and 1 base from J, leaving 18 bases between. The CDR3 is made up of 16 amino acids. CDR3 region: CASSQGTRVGSYEQYF. CDR3 in DNA: TGTGCCAGCAGCCAGGGGACAAGGGTAGGATCCTACGAGCAGTACTTC.

The chain has TRBV6-5 and TRBJ1-5, with D perhaps TRBD1 (5 bases). Deletions cut 5 bases from V and 2 bases from J, with 13 bases between. The germline V gene has CDR1 MNHEY and CDR2 SVGAGI. The CDR3 sequence is 15 residues long. DNA for the CDR3: TGTGCCAGCAGTCAGGGTCCCAGTCGCAATCAGCCCCAGCATTTT. Translating it yields CASSQGPSRNQPQHF.

This clone has only one observation. The rearrangement links TRBV7-2 to TRBJ1-5; D possibly corresponds to TRBD1 (6 bases). From germline, CDR1 is SGHTA and CDR2 FQGNSA. With 4 bases removed from V and 4 bases from J, the gap between germline ends came to 17 bases. The CDR3 consists of 16 residues. CDR3 coding DNA: TGTGCCAGCAGCTCCTTAGAGGGGGACAAAAATCAGCCCCAGCATTTT. This sequence encodes CASSSLEGDKNQPQHF. Full variable domain (missing parts from reference TRBV7-2 and TRBJ1-5): GAGVSQSPSNKVTEKGKDVELRCDPISGHTALYWYRQSLGQGLEFLIYFQGNSAPDKSGLPSDRFSAERTGGSVSTLTIQRTQQEDSAVYLCASSSLEGDKNQPQHFGDGTRLSIL.

The chain has TRBV10-3 and TRBJ1-2; D call uncertain. CDR1 is ENHRY, CDR2 SYGVKD, per germline. Trimming stripped 4 bases from V and 5 bases from J, with 8 bases between. CDR3 length: 12 residues. The CDR3 region has the DNA TGTGCCATCAGTGGCACAGAATATGGCTACACCTTC. Translated, it gives CAISGTEYGYTF.

The chain links TRBV30 to TRBJ1-3; D possibly corresponds to TRBD1 (5 bases). Germline V gives CDR1 GTSNPN, CDR2 SVGIG (reference sequence). V was cut by 2 bases and J by 3 bases, with 8 bases left in between. CDR3 length equals 13 residues. The CDR3 DNA reads as TGTGCCTGGAGTTGGGGCGGTGGAAACACCATATATTTT. Translating it yields CAWSWGGGNTIYF.

This chain uses TRBV30 with TRBJ1-5; possible D gene TRBD1, 6 bases. Trimming left V 5 bases short and J 3 bases short, with 11 bases between. CDR1 is GTSNPN and CDR2 is SVGIG in the germline V gene (reference sequence). This CDR3 contains 13 residues. The CDR3 DNA reads TGTGCCTGGGCTACAGGGTCCAATCAGCCCCAGCATTTT. It translates to CAWATGSNQPQHF.

This chain uses TRBV2 with TRBJ1-5; 7 bases map to TRBD1. The trim removed 6 bases at V and 2 bases at J, leaving 16 bases unmatched. This CDR3 spans 18 amino acids. Germline CDR1 SNHLY, CDR2 FYNNEI. DNA of the CDR3: TGTGCCAGCAGCCTGACAGGGACGATATTATCAGGCAATCAGCCCCAGCATTTT. Protein product: CASSLTGTILSGNQPQHF. Full variable domain (remainder filled in from reference TRBV2 and TRBJ1-5): EPEVTQTPSHQVTQMGQEVILRCVPISNHLYFYWYRQILGQKVEFLVSFYNNEISEKSEIFDDQFSVERPDGSNFTLKIRSTKLEDSAMYFCASSLTGTILSGNQPQHFGDGTRLSIL.

The chain uses TRBV5-6 and TRBJ1-1, with D hard to call. Germline-derived CDR1 and CDR2 are SGHDT and YYEEEE. V dropped 0 bases and J dropped 1 base, with 7 bases sitting between them. The CDR3 totals 14 residues. The DNA for the CDR3 is TGTGCCAGCAGCTTGGGAGAGAAGAACACTGAAGCTTTCTTT. It specifies CASSLGEKNTEAFF.

The V gene is TRBV5-6, the J gene TRBJ2-1; weak D call: TRBD1 (6 bases). The CDR3 has 13 residues. Germline assignment: CDR1 SGHDT and CDR2 YYEEEE. Trimming pared 3 bases from V and 4 bases from J, leaving 8 bases between. This CDR3 is CASSWTDYNEQFF. CDR3 DNA sequence: TGTGCCAGCAGCTGGACAGATTACAATGAGCAGTTCTTC.

In its sample, this clone was seen once. The J gene is TRBJ1-2, the V gene TRBV11-2; a weak D match, TRBD1 (6 bases). Between the trimmed V and J ends, which lost 5 bases and 5 bases, there was a span of 12 bases. This CDR3 spans 13 amino acids. Germline CDR1 is SGHAT and CDR2 is FQNNGV. CDR3 residues: CASSLSTGYGYTF. The CDR3, as DNA: TGTGCCAGCAGCCTTTCTACAGGGTATGGCTACACCTTC.

This rearrangement joins TRBV5-8 to TRBJ2-4, with a weak D call TRBD2 (5 bases). This CDR3 contains 15 residues. Trimming removed 4 bases from V and 5 bases from J, with 16 bases in between. Germline V CDR1 and CDR2: SGHTS, YDEGEE. The CDR3 loop reads CASSPKYGVENIQYF. Written as DNA, the CDR3 is TGTGCCAGCAGCCCTAAATACGGGGTGGAAAACATTCAGTACTTC.

This sequence joins TRBV5-1 and TRBJ2-1; D remains unclear. Germline lookup yields CDR1 SGHRS and CDR2 YFSETQ. Trimming removed 2 bases from V and 7 bases from J, with 7 bases in between. The CDR3 loop spans 12 amino acids. CDR3 sequence: CASSFSGNEQFF. As DNA, the CDR3 is TGCGCCAGCAGCTTTAGTGGGAATGAGCAGTTCTTC.

The rearrangement joins TRBV19 to TRBJ2-1; 8 nucleotides match TRBD1. Trimming at V came to 5 bases and at J to 2 bases, leaving 11 bases not matched to a gene. This CDR3 has 17 amino acids. Germline-derived CDR1 and CDR2 are LNHDA and SQIVND (reference sequence). The CDR3 DNA follows: TGTGCCAGTAGTGCCCCCGTCAGGGACAGGCCCTACAATGAGCAGTTCTTC. Amino acid sequence: CASSAPVRDRPYNEQFF.

This chain joins TRBV19 and TRBJ1-5; D might be TRBD1 (5 bases). The CDR3 extends over 14 amino acids. Germline CDR1 is LNHDA and CDR2 is SQIVND (reference sequence). Trimming cost V 6 bases and J 1 base, with 10 bases left between them. The CDR3, as DNA: TGTGCCAGTAGAGGGACTCAGAGCAATCAGCCCCAGCATTTT. It is translated as CASRGTQSNQPQHF. Looking up the rest from reference TRBV19 and TRBJ1-5 gives the full variable domain: DGGITQSPKYLFRKEGQNVTLSCEQNLNHDAMYWYRQDPGQGLRLIYYSQIVNDFQKGDIAEGYSVSREKKESFPLTVTSAQKNPTAFYLCASRGTQSNQPQHFGDGTRLSIL.

The genes are TRBV18 and TRBJ2-6, with a weak D call TRBD2 (5 bases). This CDR3 contains 15 residues. V lost 6 bases, J lost 2 bases, and 11 bases lay in between. The germline CDR1 and CDR2 sequences are KGHSH and LQKENI. The CDR3 here is CASSPEGPGANVLTF. The CDR3 coding sequence is TGTGCCAGCTCCCCCGAGGGTCCTGGGGCCAACGTCCTGACTTTC.

This chain links TRBV20-1 with TRBJ1-1, with D unresolved. Trimming removed 4 bases from V and 0 bases from J, with 3 bases in between. The CDR3 totals 11 residues. CDR1 and CDR2 from the germline V gene are DFQATT and SNEGSKA (reference sequence). The CDR3 DNA reads as TGCAGTGCTATCCTGAACACTGAAGCTTTCTTT. Translating it yields CSAILNTEAFF.

This rearrangement joins TRBV7-9 to TRBJ2-1; 9 bases match TRBD2. This CDR3 is built from 15 residues. From germline, CDR1 is SEHNR and CDR2 FQNEAQ (reference sequence). The ends lost 6 bases at V and 0 bases at J; junction bases unmatched: 3. In DNA, the CDR3 is TGTGCCAGCAGAGAGCGGGGGGACTCCTACAATGAGCAGTTCTTC. Translated: CASRERGDSYNEQFF.